This paragraph reports one T cell receptor beta chain. This clone was seen only a few times. The specificity of this receptor is unknown. No clone much larger than this one lies a single base away; base qualities are absent. This specimen belongs to a study of T cell changes during pregnancy in multiple sclerosis (dated by TCRdb to between 2018 and 2021). Turning to the overall study: The study examined how the T cell repertoire changed over the course of pregnancy in women with multiple sclerosis.

Libraries were prepared through the immunoSEQ multiplex PCR assay. TCRdb provides this immuneACCESS table in a form limited to in-frame rearrangements. Some clones are lacking; in checked studies, under half of them reflect an unresolved V gene, and why the rest are absent is not known. The sample data list about 42,000 clones, and 91% of these were observed just once. The ten biggest clones cover less than 0.95% of the sample. Trimming at the junction amounts to 2 bases on V and 4 bases on J, and the germline ends lie 8 bases apart. The CDR3, from cysteine to phenylalanine, totals 13 residues. The only DNA kept is the CDR3, 39 bases in frame from the first base. CDR1 KGHSH and CDR2 LQKENI were looked up in the germline V gene.

This sequence originates from a female donor with multiple sclerosis, enrolled in a pregnancy study. The specimen was CD4+ T cells from peripheral blood mononuclear cells, collected before pregnancy. The chain links TRBV18 with TRBJ1-1; TRBD1 is a possible D gene, resting on 5 matching bases. The nucleotide sequence reads as follows: TGTGCCAGCTCACCATCAAGGGGCACTGAAGCTTTCTTT. Its translation is CASSPSRGTEAFF.